This T cell receptor beta chain was identified in a study of blood T cell repertoires in COVID-19. As for the study in general: The United States, Italy and Spain were the sources of the acute and convalescent COVID-19 samples.

Per the authors' pipeline: Amplification of reference gene primers was used by the study to estimate nucleated cell counts. Assay used: immunoSEQ multiplex PCR; TCRdb lists only in-frame clones, some missing. The V and J calls and clone size come from that table; D and trimming were worked out from the DNA. The sample has 150,000 to 200,000 clones; 80% to 90% are singletons. The germline CDR1 and CDR2 sequences are SGHTA and FQGNSA. The ends lost 5 bases at V and 5 bases at J; junction bases unmatched: 10. The CDR3 is 15 residues long. This TCR was recovered from a man between 50 and 59 years old with active or convalescent COVID-19. The chain uses TRBV7-2 and TRBJ1-1; 8 bases match TRBD1. The sample comprised peripheral blood. CDR3 DNA sequence: TGTGCCAGCAGCCCCAACTCAGGGGGCGGTACTGAAGCTTTCTTT. Its protein product is CASSPNSGGGTEAFF.